One and the same sample provided the 21 T cell receptor beta chains below, sequenced in a study of T-cell memory formation after mild COVID-19. MiXCR, run by TCRdb on the 5' RACE reads, gives a single entry per CDR3 protein. This sample carries a few hundred thousand distinct CDR3 sequences, around 10% of them seen once, and the ten largest clones take around a fifth. Source material: PBMCs or a T cell subset sorted from them (not recorded which). The receptor set was obtained from a man between 18 and 35 years old who had mild COVID-19 (a few samples of this study predate the infection). Cell type and time point are not known.

V usage is TRBV7-2 and J usage is TRBJ2-1, with 10 bases matching TRBD2. Germline V lookup: CDR1 SGHTA, CDR2 FQGNSA. The CDR3 sequence is 16 residues long. The trim removed 5 bases at V and 5 bases at J, leaving 9 bases unmatched. As DNA, the CDR3 is TGTGCCAGCAGCCCGCACCTAGCGGGGGCCGACAATGAGCAGTTCTTC. As protein: CASSPHLAGADNEQFF.

This clonotype was recorded many times. V is TRBV5-1 and J is TRBJ1-4, with D maybe TRBD1 (5 bases). The CDR3 consists of 14 residues. V lost 0 bases and J lost 12, with 15 bases in between. Germline lookup yields CDR1 SGHRS and CDR2 YFSETQ. The CDR3 here is CASSLAMYGGELFF. The CDR3 DNA reads TGCGCCAGCAGCTTGGCAATGTATGGGGGAGAACTGTTTTTT.

A few counts support this clonotype. The chain is built from TRBV6-1 and TRBJ2-5, with D tentatively TRBD1 (6 bases). From germline, CDR1 is MNHNS and CDR2 SASEGT. Trimming left V 7 bases short and J 3 bases short, with 12 bases between. The CDR3 is 13 amino acids. CDR3 in amino acids: CASTRNREETQYF. The CDR3 region has the DNA TGTGCCAGCACTAGGAACAGGGAAGAGACCCAGTACTTC.

The CDR3 loop reads CASSVGVGQETQYF. The CDR3 DNA is TGTGCCAGCAGCGTAGGTGTGGGCCAAGAGACCCAGTACTTC. V gene TRBV9 combines with J gene TRBJ2-5; no reliable D call. V was trimmed by 0 bases and J by 1 base, leaving 7 bases between them. Germline V gene sequence: CDR1 SGDLS, CDR2 YYNGEE. The CDR3 is 14 residues long.

A single count supports this clonotype. The chain couples TRBV7-2 to TRBJ2-7; 7 nucleotides align to TRBD1. The V gene's germline CDR1 is SGHTA and CDR2 FQGNSA. The CDR3 loop spans 12 amino acids. The V segment lost 5 bases and the J segment 5 bases; nucleotides outside the gene matches: 3. This CDR3 is CASSTTGDEQYF. In nucleotides, the CDR3 is TGTGCCAGCAGCACCACAGGGGACGAGCAGTACTTC.

There are a few counts of this clonotype. The chain couples TRBV20-1 to TRBJ1-2; D is possibly TRBD1 (5 bases). There are 12 residues in the CDR3. The germline CDR1 and CDR2 sequences are DFQATT and SNEGSKA (reference sequence). Between the trimmed V and J ends, which lost 2 bases and 2 bases, there was a span of 6 bases. CDR3 DNA sequence: TGCAGTGCTAGAAAGGGGAACTATGGCTACACCTTC. Encoded protein: CSARKGNYGYTF.

The genes are TRBV6-2 or TRBV6-3 and TRBJ1-2; tentatively, D is TRBD1 (6 bases). The CDR3 totals 15 residues. V shed 2 bases and J shed 2 bases, with 12 bases lying between them. Germline CDR1 and CDR2: MNHEY and SVGEGT. The CDR3 reads CASSYGSRGNYGYTF. CDR3 DNA: TGTGCCAGCAGTTACGGGAGCAGGGGCAACTATGGCTACACCTTC.

This clonotype was detected many times. V usage is TRBV5-5 and J usage is TRBJ1-2; no definite D call. This CDR3 region has 12 residues. CDR1 and CDR2 from the germline V gene are SGHKS and YYEKEE (reference sequence). The germline V and J ends were trimmed by 7 bases and 12 bases, with 19 bases remaining between them. The CDR3 spells CASGIFGGVDTF. CDR3 bases: TGTGCCAGCGGGATATTCGGAGGTGTGGACACCTTC.

This CDR3 is CASSLGLRGPAQETQYF. CDR3 nucleotide sequence: TGCGCCAGCAGCCTAGGACTTCGGGGGCCCGCCCAAGAGACCCAGTACTTC. V and J are TRBV5-1 and TRBJ2-5, with D perhaps assigned TRBD1 or TRBD2 (6 bases each). Germline V CDR1 and CDR2: SGHRS, YFSETQ. V dropped 4 bases and J dropped 1 base, with 20 bases sitting between them. The CDR3 contains 17 residues.

This clonotype was seen a few times. The chain links TRBV4-1 to TRBJ1-5; no clear D. This CDR3 contains 13 residues. The ends were cut back, 0 bases at V and 9 bases at J, with 9 bases in the middle. Germline CDR1 reads MGHRA; CDR2 reads YSYEKL. CDR3 nucleotides: TGCGCCAGCAGCCAAGAGGGGAACGGGCCCCAGCATTTT. Protein: CASSQEGNGPQHF.

This clonotype was found a few times. CDR3 nucleotides: TGTGCCAGCAGCTTAGTAGCAGGGATTGGTGAAAAACTGTTTTTT. Its protein product is CASSLVAGIGEKLFF. The V call is TRBV7-8, the J call TRBJ1-4; the D gene is possibly TRBD1 (5 bases). The CDR3 has 15 amino acids. Germline V gene lookup returns CDR1 SGHVS and CDR2 FQNEAQ. Trimming left V 1 base short and J 7 bases short, with 13 bases between.

This clonotype has ten or more counts. The chain is built from TRBV4-1 and TRBJ1-1; D perhaps matches TRBD1 (5 bases). Germline CDR1 reads MGHRA; CDR2 reads YSYEKL. The V end lost 1 base, the J end lost 2 bases, and 14 bases lay between the germline ends. This CDR3 spans 16 amino acids. The CDR3 sequence is CASSQGKGVANTEAFF. The DNA for the CDR3 is TGCGCCAGCAGCCAAGGCAAAGGGGTGGCCAACACTGAAGCTTTCTTT.

This chain connects TRBV7-3 to TRBJ2-3, with TRBD2 matching over 8 bases. The CDR3 extends over 17 amino acids. V lost 5 bases to trimming and J lost 5 bases; unmatched junction nucleotides: 15. Germline V gene lookup returns CDR1 SGHTA and CDR2 FQGTGA. CDR3 bases: TGTGCCAGCAGCGAATCTAACCGGGGGGGCCGGGTAGATACGCAGTATTTT. Amino acid sequence: CASSESNRGGRVDTQYF.

This clonotype came up a few times. The genes are TRBV12-3 or TRBV12-4 and TRBJ1-2; D gene unclear. V gave up 0 bases and J gave up 8 bases, with 19 bases separating them. This CDR3 has 16 residues. The DNA for the CDR3 is TGTGCCAGCAGTTTAGCCCGCGTACCGCTATCTGGCGGCTACACCTTC. It specifies CASSLARVPLSGGYTF.

The J gene is TRBJ2-5, the V gene TRBV6-2 or TRBV6-3, with 7 bases matching TRBD2. This CDR3 comprises 17 residues. Unmatched junction bases numbered 13, after V lost 2 bases and J lost 4 bases. The V gene's germline CDR1 is MNHEY and CDR2 SVGEGT. This CDR3 is CASSYAPPGLLGETQYF. CDR3 nucleotide sequence: TGTGCCAGCAGTTACGCCCCCCCGGGACTACTTGGAGAGACCCAGTACTTC.

V gene TRBV24-1 combines with J gene TRBJ2-3, with D perhaps TRBD1 (5 bases). The germline V gene encodes CDR1 KGHDR and CDR2 SFDVKD. Trimming left V 4 bases short and J 4 bases short, with 14 bases between. The CDR3 extends over 15 amino acids. In DNA, the CDR3 is TGTGCCACCAGTGACTCTCCCGACAGAGCAGATACGCAGTATTTT. Translating gives CATSDSPDRADTQYF.

The sample holds a few counts of this clonotype. The genes are TRBV20-1 and TRBJ1-5; 10 nucleotides match TRBD1. Losses at the gene ends were 1 base for V and 6 bases for J; bases not matched to a gene: 6. The CDR3 consists of 15 residues. CDR1 is DFQATT, CDR2 SNEGSKA, per germline (reference sequence). The CDR3 here is CSARAWDRGIQPQHF. CDR3 in DNA: TGCAGTGCTAGAGCCTGGGACAGGGGTATTCAGCCCCAGCATTTT.

Ten or more counts support this clonotype. The rearrangement joins TRBV24-1 to TRBJ2-5, with D maybe TRBD2 (6 bases). This CDR3 comprises 15 residues. Germline V gene sequence: CDR1 KGHDR, CDR2 SFDVKD. V was shortened by 4 bases and J by 10 bases, with 21 bases between the two germline ends. CDR3 sequence reads: CATSEEGPGEGGQYF. CDR3 bases: TGTGCCACCAGTGAGGAGGGACCAGGAGAAGGCGGCCAGTACTTC.

This clonotype was detected many times. The V call is TRBV10-2, the J call TRBJ2-5, with a weak D call TRBD2 (7 bases). Germline CDR1 is WSHSY and CDR2 is SAAADI. Trimming stripped 11 bases from V and 5 bases from J, with 21 bases between. The CDR3 is made up of 14 amino acids. The CDR3 region is CAAAWAGAEETQYF. CDR3 sequence (DNA): TGCGCCGCAGCATGGGCGGGGGCAGAGGAGACCCAGTACTTC.

The V call is TRBV9, the J call TRBJ1-2; D is unresolved. The CDR3 covers 15 residues. Trimming cost V 3 bases and J 3 bases, with 15 bases left between them. CDR1 is SGDLS and CDR2 is YYNGEE in the germline V gene. Here the CDR3 reads CASSGSTEGHYGYTF. CDR3 DNA sequence: TGTGCCAGCAGCGGAAGCACCGAGGGCCACTATGGCTACACCTTC.

J is TRBJ2-6 and V is TRBV19; D is unclear. The germline CDR1 and CDR2 sequences are LNHDA and SQIVND (reference sequence). CDR3 length: 14 amino acids. The V and J ends lost 6 bases and 4 bases respectively, with 10 bases between them. The DNA for the CDR3 is TGTGCCAGTAGGGAAAGATCCGGGGCCAACGTCCTGACTTTC. This translates into CASRERSGANVLTF.